This TCR beta chain was sequenced for a study of blood T cell repertoires in COVID-19. TCRdb's table, derived via immunoSEQ multiplex PCR, lists solely in-frame clones and lacks some. The table shows fewer than 120,000 clones, with approximately 70% occurring only once. CDR3 length: 15 amino acids. V lost 4 bases to trimming and J lost 1 base; unmatched junction nucleotides: 2. CDR1 is SEHNR and CDR2 is FQNEAQ in the germline V gene (reference sequence). Sequenced sample: peripheral blood. The V gene is TRBV7-9, the J gene TRBJ2-3, with TRBD1 identical over 10 bases. This clonotype was sampled from a woman aged 55-70 years with acute or convalescent COVID-19. The CDR3: CASSWGTGGTDTQYF. The DNA for the CDR3 is TGTGCCAGCAGCTGGGGGACAGGGGGCACAGATACGCAGTATTTT.